This T cell receptor beta chain is drawn from a study of shared clonotypes between healthy human individuals. Findings and caveats of the study: Sharing across four donors was highest in naive CD4 (around 5%) and lowest in memory CD8 (roughly 0.4%). All-four-donor shared clonotypes had higher generation probabilities than non-shared clonotypes did.

Of note for this clone: Its antigen is as yet unknown.

Original processing notes: ImmunoSEQ gave junction-only sequences without quality scores, so filtering differed. The repertoire was sequenced with immunoSEQ multiplex PCR; TCRdb's copy has only in-frame clones and lacks some. V and J calls and clone size are as listed in that table; D and trimming were resolved from the DNA. In the table there are 2 million to 2.5 million clones, just under 95% of which are singletons. The sequence derives from a man between 18 and 35 years old in good health. Some clones in this sample may be carry-over from other donors' samples. Sequencing was performed on naive CD4+ T cells from PBMCs. Subset in this sample: CD45RA+ positively selected.

The CDR3 spells CASGTGLYNEQFF. CDR3 DNA: TGTGCCAGCGGGACTGGGCTTTACAATGAGCAGTTCTTC. The rearrangement links TRBV2 to TRBJ2-1, with D maybe TRBD2 (6 bases). V lost 8 bases and J lost 4, with 12 bases in between. The CDR3 is 13 residues long. CDR1 is SNHLY and CDR2 is FYNNEI in the germline V gene.